The source of this TCR beta chain is a study of shared clonotypes between healthy human individuals. TCRdb keeps only in-frame clones here, not all; method: immunoSEQ multiplex PCR. The table lists about 2.4 million clones, over 85% of them singletons. The sequenced sample consisted of naive CD4+ T cells from PBMCs. This sample's subset: CD45RA+ positively selected. This TCR was sampled from a young man in good health. Some clones in this sample may be carry-over from other donors' samples.

The CDR3 bases are TGCGCCAGCAGCCCGGAGAACCTGGGTAGCTACGAGCAGTACTTC. Translated, it gives CASSPENLGSYEQYF. The rearrangement uses TRBV5-1 and TRBJ2-7; D gene unclear. The germline gives CDR1 SGHRS, CDR2 YFSETQ. The CDR3 totals 15 residues. Trimming took off 4 bases at V and 3 bases at J, with 17 bases between the two ends.